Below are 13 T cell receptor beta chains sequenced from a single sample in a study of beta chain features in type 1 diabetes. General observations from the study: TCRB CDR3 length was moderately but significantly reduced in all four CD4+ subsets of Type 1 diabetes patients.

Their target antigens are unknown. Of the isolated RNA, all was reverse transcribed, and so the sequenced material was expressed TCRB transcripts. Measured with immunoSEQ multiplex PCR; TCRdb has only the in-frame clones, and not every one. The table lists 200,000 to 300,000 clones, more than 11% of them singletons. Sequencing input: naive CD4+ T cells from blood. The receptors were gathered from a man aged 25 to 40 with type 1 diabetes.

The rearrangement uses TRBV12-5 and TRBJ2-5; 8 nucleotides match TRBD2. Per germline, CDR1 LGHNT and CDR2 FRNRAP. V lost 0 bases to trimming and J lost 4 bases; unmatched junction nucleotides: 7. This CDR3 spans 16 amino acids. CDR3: CASGLVIKSGRETQYF. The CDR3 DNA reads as TGTGCTAGTGGTTTGGTGATCAAGAGCGGGAGAGAGACCCAGTACTTC.

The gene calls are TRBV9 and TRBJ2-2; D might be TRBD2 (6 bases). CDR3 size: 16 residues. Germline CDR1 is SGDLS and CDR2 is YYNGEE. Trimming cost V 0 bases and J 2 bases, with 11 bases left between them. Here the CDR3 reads CASSVVVGGNTGELFF. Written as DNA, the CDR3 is TGTGCCAGCAGCGTAGTTGTGGGGGGAAACACCGGGGAGCTGTTTTTT.

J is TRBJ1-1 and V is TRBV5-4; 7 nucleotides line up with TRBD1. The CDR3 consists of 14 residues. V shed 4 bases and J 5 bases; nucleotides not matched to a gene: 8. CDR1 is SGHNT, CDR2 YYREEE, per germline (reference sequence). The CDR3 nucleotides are TGTGCCAGCAGCCCTAGGGGGCCTAGGACTGAAGCTTTCTTT. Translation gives CASSPRGPRTEAFF.

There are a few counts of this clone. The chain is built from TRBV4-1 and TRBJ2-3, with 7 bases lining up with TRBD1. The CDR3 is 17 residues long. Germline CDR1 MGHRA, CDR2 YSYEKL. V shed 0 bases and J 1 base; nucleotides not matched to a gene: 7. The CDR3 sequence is CASSQDPDRVRTDTQYF. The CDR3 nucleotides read TGCGCCAGCAGCCAAGACCCTGACAGGGTCCGCACAGATACGCAGTATTTT.

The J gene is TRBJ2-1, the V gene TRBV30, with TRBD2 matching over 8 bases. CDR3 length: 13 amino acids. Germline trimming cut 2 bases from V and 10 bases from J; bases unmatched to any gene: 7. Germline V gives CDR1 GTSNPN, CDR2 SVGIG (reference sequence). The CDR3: CAWSPGLVGEQFF. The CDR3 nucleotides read TGTGCCTGGAGTCCGGGACTAGTGGGAGAGCAGTTCTTC.

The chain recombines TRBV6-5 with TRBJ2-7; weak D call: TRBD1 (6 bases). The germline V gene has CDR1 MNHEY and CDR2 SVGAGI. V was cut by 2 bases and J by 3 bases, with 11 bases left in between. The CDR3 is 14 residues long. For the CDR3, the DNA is TGTGCCAGCAGTTACGGGGACACCGACTACGAGCAGTACTTC. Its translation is CASSYGDTDYEQYF.

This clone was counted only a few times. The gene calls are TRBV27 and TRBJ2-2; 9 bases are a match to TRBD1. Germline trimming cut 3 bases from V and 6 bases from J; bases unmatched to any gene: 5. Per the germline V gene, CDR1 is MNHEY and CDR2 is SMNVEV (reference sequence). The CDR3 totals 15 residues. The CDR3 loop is CASSFGQGRAGELFF. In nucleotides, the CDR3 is TGTGCCAGCAGTTTTGGACAGGGGCGGGCCGGGGAGCTGTTTTTT.

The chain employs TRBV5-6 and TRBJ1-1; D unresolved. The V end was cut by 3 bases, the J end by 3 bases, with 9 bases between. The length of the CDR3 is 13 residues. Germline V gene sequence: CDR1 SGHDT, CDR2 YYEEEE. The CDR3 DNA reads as TGTGCCAGCAGCTGGAGAGGTGACACTGAAGCTTTCTTT. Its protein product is CASSWRGDTEAFF.

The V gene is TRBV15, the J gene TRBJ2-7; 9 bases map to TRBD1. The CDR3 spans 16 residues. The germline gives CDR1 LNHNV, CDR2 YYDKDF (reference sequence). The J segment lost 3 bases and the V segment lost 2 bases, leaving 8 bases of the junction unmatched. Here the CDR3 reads CATSRLGTGPFYEQYF. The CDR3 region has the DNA TGTGCCACCAGCAGACTCGGGACAGGGCCCTTCTACGAGCAGTACTTC.

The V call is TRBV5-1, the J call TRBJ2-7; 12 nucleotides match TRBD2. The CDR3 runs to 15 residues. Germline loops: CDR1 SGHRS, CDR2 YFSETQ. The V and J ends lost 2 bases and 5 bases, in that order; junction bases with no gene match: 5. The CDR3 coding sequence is TGCGCCAGCAGCTTCAGACTAGCGGGAGTCCACGAGCAGTACTTC. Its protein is CASSFRLAGVHEQYF. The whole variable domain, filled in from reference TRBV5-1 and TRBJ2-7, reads KAGVTQTPRYLIKTRGQQVTLSCSPISGHRSVSWYQQTPGQGLQFLFEYFSETQRNKGNFPGRFSGRQFSNSRSEMNVSTLELGDSALYLCASSFRLAGVHEQYFGPGTRLTVT.

The CDR3 DNA reads as TGTGCCAGCAACAGGAACGGCTACACCTTC. Protein sequence: CASNRNGYTF. V and J are TRBV6-5 and TRBJ1-2, with D possibly matching TRBD1 (5 bases). V gave up 7 bases and J gave up 8 bases, with 8 bases separating them. The CDR3 loop spans 10 amino acids. Germline CDR1 is MNHEY and CDR2 is SVGAGI.

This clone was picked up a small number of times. The CDR3 DNA is TGTGCCAGCAGCGTAGGGGCTAGCTCTTACAATGAGCAGTTCTTC. As protein: CASSVGASSYNEQFF. This chain connects TRBV9 to TRBJ2-1, with D possibly matching TRBD2 (5 bases). The length of the CDR3 is 15 residues. The V end lost 0 bases, the J end lost 4 bases, and 11 bases lay between the germline ends. CDR1 SGDLS and CDR2 YYNGEE come from the germline V gene.

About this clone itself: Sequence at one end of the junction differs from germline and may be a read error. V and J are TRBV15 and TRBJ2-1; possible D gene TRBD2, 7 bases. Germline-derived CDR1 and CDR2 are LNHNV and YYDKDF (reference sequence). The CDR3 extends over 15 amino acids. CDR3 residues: CATSRSRGGYHEQFF. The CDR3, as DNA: TGTGCCACCAGCAGAAGCCGCGGGGGCTACCATGAGCAGTTCTTC.